This T cell receptor (beta chain) is from a study of T-cell memory formation after mild COVID-19. General observations from the study: Confirmation of SARS-CoV-2 specificity was lacking for second-wave clones peaking day 37.

One entry per CDR3 protein results from TCRdb running MiXCR on the 5' RACE reads. Altogether roughly 150,000 distinct CDR3 sequences are present, 13% being singletons, with the ten largest covering 2.5% to 3.5%. Trimming removed 1 base from V and 11 bases from J, with 11 bases in between. The CDR3 runs to 12 residues. Germline V gives CDR1 LGHDT, CDR2 YNNKEL (reference sequence). There are a few counts of this clonotype. No antigen is known for it. This TCR came from a man aged 18 to 30 who had mild COVID-19 (a few samples of this study predate the infection). Cell type and time point are not known. The sequenced sample was PBMCs or a T cell subset sorted from them (not recorded which). The chain uses TRBV3-1 and TRBJ1-1; D remains unclear. Written as DNA, the CDR3 is TGTGCCAGCAGCCAAGGAGGGTCCCGGGCTTTCTTT. This sequence encodes CASSQGGSRAFF.